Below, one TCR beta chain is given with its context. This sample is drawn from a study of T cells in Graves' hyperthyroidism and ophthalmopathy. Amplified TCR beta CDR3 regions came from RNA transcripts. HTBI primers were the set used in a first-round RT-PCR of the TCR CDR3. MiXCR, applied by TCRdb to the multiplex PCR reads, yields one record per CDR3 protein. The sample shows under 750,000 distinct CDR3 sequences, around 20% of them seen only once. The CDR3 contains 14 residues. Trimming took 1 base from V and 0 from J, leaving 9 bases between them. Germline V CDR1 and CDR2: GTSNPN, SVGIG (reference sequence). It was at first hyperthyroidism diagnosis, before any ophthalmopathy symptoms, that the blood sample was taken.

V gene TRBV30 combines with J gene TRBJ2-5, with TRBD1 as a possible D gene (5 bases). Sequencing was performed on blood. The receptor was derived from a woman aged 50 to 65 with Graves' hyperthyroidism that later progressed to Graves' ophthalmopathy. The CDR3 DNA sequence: TGTGCCTGGAGTGAGGACATTAACCAAGAGACCCAGTACTTC. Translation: CAWSEDINQETQYF. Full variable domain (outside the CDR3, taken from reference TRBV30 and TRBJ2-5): SQTIHQWPATLVQPVGSPLSLECTVEGTSNPNLYWYRQAAGRGLQLLFYSVGIGQISSEVPQNLSASRPQDRQFILSSKKLLLSDSGFYLCAWSEDINQETQYFGPGTRLLVL.